Listed here are 11 T cell receptor beta chains from one sample, sequenced in a study of blood T cell repertoires in COVID-19. The data were produced by immunoSEQ multiplex PCR, yet TCRdb's version contains in-frame clones alone and is incomplete. The repertoire holds nearly 350,000 clones, about 88% seen once, with just under 7.5% in the top ten. Sequencing used peripheral blood. These receptors were collected from a woman aged 70 to 79 with COVID-19, enrolled during active disease.

The chain is built from TRBV9 and TRBJ2-5, with 8 bases lining up with TRBD2. There are 14 residues in the CDR3. CDR1 and CDR2 (germline): SGDLS, YYNGEE. J lost 0 bases, V lost 4 bases, and 2 bases had no gene match. The CDR3 DNA sequence: TGTGCCAGCAGCCCGACTAGCGACCAAGAGACCCAGTACTTC. Translation: CASSPTSDQETQYF.

This clone was detected only a few times. The chain employs TRBV24-1 and TRBJ1-5, with D tentatively TRBD1 (5 bases). Germline V gene data show CDR1 as KGHDR and CDR2 as SFDVKD. The V gene lost 3 bases and the J gene lost 2 bases, with 7 bases spanning the gap. The CDR3 is 14 residues long. The DNA for the CDR3 is TGTGCCACCAGTGATGAAGGGGGCAATCAGCCCCAGCATTTT. It is translated as CATSDEGGNQPQHF.

The V call is TRBV29-1, the J call TRBJ1-3; unclear D gene. CDR1 is SQVTM and CDR2 is ANQGSEA in the germline V gene. V was trimmed by 4 bases and J by 0 bases, leaving 10 bases between them. CDR3 length: 14 amino acids. CDR3 coding DNA: TGCAGCGTTGTTGACGGGTTCTCTGGAAACACCATATATTTT. Protein: CSVVDGFSGNTIYF.

This rearrangement joins TRBV7-9 to TRBJ2-3, with a weak D call TRBD2 (6 bases). CDR3 size: 15 residues. Germline CDR1 reads SEHNR; CDR2 reads FQNEAQ (reference sequence). V was trimmed by 4 bases and J by 3 bases, leaving 14 bases between them. In DNA form, the CDR3 reads TGTGCCAGCAGCTCGACTGGCGGGGCTACAGATACGCAGTATTTT. Encoded protein: CASSSTGGATDTQYF.

The CDR3 here is CASTEGPGPNEKLFF. Here the CDR3 DNA reads TGTGCCAGCACCGAAGGGCCAGGGCCTAATGAAAAACTGTTTTTT. The chain has TRBV2 and TRBJ1-4, with a tentative D call TRBD1 (5 bases). Germline V CDR1 and CDR2: SNHLY, FYNNEI. V was cut by 7 bases and J by 3 bases, with 15 bases left in between. The CDR3 sequence is 15 residues long.

The chain is built from TRBV5-6 and TRBJ2-7, with 7 bases lining up with TRBD1. Trimming removed 4 bases from V and 4 bases from J; junction bases left unmatched: 11. The CDR3 extends over 15 amino acids. CDR1 is SGHDT and CDR2 is YYEEEE in the germline V gene. The CDR3 coding sequence is TGTGCCAGCAGCCGCCCCCCGGGACAGCCTTACGAGCAGTACTTC. Amino acids: CASSRPPGQPYEQYF.

This chain connects TRBV19 to TRBJ2-7; 7 nucleotides line up with TRBD1. V gave up 6 bases and J gave up 3 bases; unmatched junction bases: 8. The V gene's germline CDR1 is LNHDA and CDR2 SQIVND (reference sequence). The CDR3 has 14 amino acids. The CDR3 reads CASSQSGTVYEQYF. Here the CDR3 DNA reads TGTGCCAGTAGCCAATCCGGGACAGTCTACGAGCAGTACTTC.

The rearrangement links TRBV11-1 to TRBJ1-1, with 9 positions matching TRBD1. The CDR3 consists of 15 residues. Trimming took 5 bases from V and 1 from J; bases not matched to a gene: 5. Per the germline V gene, CDR1 is SGHAT and CDR2 is FQDESV (reference sequence). The CDR3 nucleotides are TGTGCCAGCAGCCGGGGGACAGGGAGGAACACTGAAGCTTTCTTT. It specifies CASSRGTGRNTEAFF. Together with reference TRBV11-1 and TRBJ1-1, the CDR3 gives the full variable domain: EAEVAQSPRYKITEKSQAVAFWCDPISGHATLYWYRQILGQGPELLVQFQDESVVDDSQLPKDRFSAERLKGVDSTLKIQPAELGDSAMYLCASSRGTGRNTEAFFGQGTRLTVV.

The chain has TRBV7-9 and TRBJ2-1; 7 bases match TRBD2. From germline, CDR1 is SEHNR and CDR2 FQNEAQ (reference sequence). This CDR3 is 16 amino acids long. Trimming at V came to 3 bases and at J to 12 bases, leaving 17 bases not matched to a gene. This chain's CDR3 is CASSLLGSGELSAQFF. The CDR3 nucleotides are TGTGCCAGCAGCTTGCTGGGAAGCGGGGAATTGAGTGCGCAGTTCTTC.

This chain links TRBV9 with TRBJ1-4; D remains ambiguous. V gave up 2 bases and J gave up 7 bases, with 9 bases separating them. Germline CDR1 SGDLS, CDR2 YYNGEE. The CDR3 has 13 residues. The CDR3 DNA is TGTGCCAGCAGCGTTGCCCCGGGTGAAAAACTGTTTTTT. Translation: CASSVAPGEKLFF.

The J gene is TRBJ1-5, the V gene TRBV2; no firm D call. The CDR3 is made up of 14 amino acids. With 6 bases removed from V and 0 bases from J, the gap between germline ends came to 9 bases. The germline V gene encodes CDR1 SNHLY and CDR2 FYNNEI. The CDR3 reads CASSYHLSNQPQHF. CDR3 DNA: TGTGCCAGCAGCTACCATCTTAGCAATCAGCCCCAGCATTTT.